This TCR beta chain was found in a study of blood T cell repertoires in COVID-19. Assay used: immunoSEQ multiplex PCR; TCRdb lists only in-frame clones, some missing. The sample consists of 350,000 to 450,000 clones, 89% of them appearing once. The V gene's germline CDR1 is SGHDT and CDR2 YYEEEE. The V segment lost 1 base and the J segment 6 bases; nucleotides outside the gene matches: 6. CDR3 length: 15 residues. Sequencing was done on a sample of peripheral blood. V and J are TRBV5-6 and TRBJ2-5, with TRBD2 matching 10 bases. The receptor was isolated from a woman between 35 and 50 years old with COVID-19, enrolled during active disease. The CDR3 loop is CASSLFSGGFKTQYF. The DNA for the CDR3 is TGTGCCAGCAGCTTGTTTAGCGGGGGGTTTAAGACCCAGTACTTC.